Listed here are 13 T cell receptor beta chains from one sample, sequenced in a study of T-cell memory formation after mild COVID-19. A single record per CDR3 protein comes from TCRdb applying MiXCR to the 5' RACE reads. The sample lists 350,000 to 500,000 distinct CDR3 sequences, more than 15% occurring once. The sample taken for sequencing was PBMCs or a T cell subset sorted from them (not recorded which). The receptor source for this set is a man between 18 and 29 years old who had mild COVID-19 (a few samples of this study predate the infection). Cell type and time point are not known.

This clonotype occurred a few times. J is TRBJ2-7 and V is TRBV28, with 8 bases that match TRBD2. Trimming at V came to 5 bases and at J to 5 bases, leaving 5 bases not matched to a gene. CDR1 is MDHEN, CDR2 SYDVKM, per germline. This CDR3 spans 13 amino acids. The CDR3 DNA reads TGTGCCAGCAGTAGCGGGGGTTTCAACGAGCAGTACTTC. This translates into CASSSGGFNEQYF.

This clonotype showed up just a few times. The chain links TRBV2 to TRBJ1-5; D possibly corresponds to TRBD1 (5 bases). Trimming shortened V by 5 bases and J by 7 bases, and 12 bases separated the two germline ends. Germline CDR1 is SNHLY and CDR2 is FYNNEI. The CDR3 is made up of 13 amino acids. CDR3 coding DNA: TGTGCCAGCAGTCCGCGACAGTTACAGCCCCAGCATTTT. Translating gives CASSPRQLQPQHF.

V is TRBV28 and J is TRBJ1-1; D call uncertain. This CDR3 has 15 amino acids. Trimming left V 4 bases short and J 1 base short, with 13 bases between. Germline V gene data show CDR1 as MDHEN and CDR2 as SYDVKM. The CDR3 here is CASSSYPSGNTEAFF. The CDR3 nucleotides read TGTGCCAGCAGTTCGTATCCCTCCGGGAACACTGAAGCTTTCTTT.

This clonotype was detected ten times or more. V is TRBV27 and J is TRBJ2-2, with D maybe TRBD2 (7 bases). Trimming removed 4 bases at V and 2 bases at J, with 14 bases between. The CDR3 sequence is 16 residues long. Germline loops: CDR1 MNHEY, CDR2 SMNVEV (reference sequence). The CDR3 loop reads CASSSMGGANTGELFF. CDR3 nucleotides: TGTGCCAGCAGTTCAATGGGGGGGGCCAACACCGGGGAGCTGTTTTTT.

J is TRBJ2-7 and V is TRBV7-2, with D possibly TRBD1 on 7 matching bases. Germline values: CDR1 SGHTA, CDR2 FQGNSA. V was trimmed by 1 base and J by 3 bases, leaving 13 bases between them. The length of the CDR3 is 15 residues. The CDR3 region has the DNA TGTGCCAGCAGCTTAGTAGGGCAGGGGGGCTACGAGCAGTACGTC. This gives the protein CASSLVGQGGYEQYV.

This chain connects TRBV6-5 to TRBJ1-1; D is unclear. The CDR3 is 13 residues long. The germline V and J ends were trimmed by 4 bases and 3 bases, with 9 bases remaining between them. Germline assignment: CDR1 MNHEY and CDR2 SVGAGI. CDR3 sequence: CASSLFRDTEAFF. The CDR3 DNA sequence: TGTGCCAGCAGTTTGTTCCGGGACACTGAAGCTTTCTTT.

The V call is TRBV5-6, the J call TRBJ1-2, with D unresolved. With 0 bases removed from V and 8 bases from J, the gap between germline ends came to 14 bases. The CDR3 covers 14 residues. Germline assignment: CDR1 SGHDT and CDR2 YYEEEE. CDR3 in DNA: TGTGCCAGCAGCTTGGGATTAGGAGTAAGCGGCTACACCTTC. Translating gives CASSLGLGVSGYTF.

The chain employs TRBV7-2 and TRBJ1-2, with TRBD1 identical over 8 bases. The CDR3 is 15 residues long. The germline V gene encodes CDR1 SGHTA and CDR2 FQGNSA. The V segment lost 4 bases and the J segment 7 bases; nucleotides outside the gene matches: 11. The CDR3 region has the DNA TGTGCCAGCAGCTCGTCTTTTCGGACAGGGATTGGCTACACCTTC. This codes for CASSSSFRTGIGYTF.

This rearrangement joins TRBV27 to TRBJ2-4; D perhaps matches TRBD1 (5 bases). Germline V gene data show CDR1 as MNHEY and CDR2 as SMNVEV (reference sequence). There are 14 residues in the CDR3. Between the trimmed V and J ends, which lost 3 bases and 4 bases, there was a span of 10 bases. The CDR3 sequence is CASSFLGQKNIQYF. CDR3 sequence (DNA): TGTGCCAGCAGTTTTTTGGGGCAGAAAAACATTCAGTACTTC.

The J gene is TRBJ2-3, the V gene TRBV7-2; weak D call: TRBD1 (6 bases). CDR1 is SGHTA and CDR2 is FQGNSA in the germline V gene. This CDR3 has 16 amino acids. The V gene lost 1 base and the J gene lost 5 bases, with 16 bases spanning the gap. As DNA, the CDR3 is TGTGCCAGCAGCTTAGGGGGTATAGGGGGAATAGATACGCAGTATTTT. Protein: CASSLGGIGGIDTQYF.

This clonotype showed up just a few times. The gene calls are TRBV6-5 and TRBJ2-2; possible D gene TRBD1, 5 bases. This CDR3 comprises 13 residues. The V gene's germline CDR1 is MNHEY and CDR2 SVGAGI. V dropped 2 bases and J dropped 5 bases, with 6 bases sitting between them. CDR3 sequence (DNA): TGTGCCAGCAGTTACGACAGTACCGGGGAGCTGTTTTTT. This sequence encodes CASSYDSTGELFF.

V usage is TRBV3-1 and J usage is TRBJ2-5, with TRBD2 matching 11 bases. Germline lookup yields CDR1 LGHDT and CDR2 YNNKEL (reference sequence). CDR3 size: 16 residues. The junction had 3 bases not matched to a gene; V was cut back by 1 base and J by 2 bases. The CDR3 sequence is CASSQAGTSGQETQYF. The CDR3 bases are TGTGCCAGCAGCCAAGCCGGGACTAGCGGACAAGAGACCCAGTACTTC.

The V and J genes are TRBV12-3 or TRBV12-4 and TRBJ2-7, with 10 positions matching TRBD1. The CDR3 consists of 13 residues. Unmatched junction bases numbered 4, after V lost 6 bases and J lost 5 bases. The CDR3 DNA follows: TGTGCCAGCAGGAGGACAGGGGGAGACGAGCAGTACTTC. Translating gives CASRRTGGDEQYF.